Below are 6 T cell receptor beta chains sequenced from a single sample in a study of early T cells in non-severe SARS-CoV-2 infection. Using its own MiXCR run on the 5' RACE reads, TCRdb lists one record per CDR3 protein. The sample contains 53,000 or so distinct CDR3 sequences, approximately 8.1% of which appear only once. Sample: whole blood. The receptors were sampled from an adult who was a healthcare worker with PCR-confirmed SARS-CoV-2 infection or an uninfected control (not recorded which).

The CDR3 region has the DNA TGCAGCGTATCTCACAATGAGCAGTTCTTC. This sequence encodes CSVSHNEQFF. The chain employs TRBV29-1 and TRBJ2-1; D is ambiguous. CDR1 and CDR2 (germline): SQVTM, ANQGSEA. Trimming took off 6 bases at V and 5 bases at J, with 5 bases between the two ends. This CDR3 is 10 amino acids long.

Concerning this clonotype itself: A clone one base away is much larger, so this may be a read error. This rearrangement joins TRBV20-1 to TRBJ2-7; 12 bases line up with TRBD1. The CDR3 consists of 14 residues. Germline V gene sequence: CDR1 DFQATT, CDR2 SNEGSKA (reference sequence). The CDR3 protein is CSATGQGADYGQYF. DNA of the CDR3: TGCAGTGCTACGGGACAGGGGGCCGACTACGGGCAGTACTTC.

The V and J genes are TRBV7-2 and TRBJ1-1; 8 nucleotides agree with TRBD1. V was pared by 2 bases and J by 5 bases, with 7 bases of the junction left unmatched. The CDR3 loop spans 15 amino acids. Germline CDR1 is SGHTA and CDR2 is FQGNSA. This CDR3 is CASSLQGQALTEAFF. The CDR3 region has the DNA TGTGCCAGCAGCTTACAGGGACAGGCCCTAACTGAAGCTTTCTTT.

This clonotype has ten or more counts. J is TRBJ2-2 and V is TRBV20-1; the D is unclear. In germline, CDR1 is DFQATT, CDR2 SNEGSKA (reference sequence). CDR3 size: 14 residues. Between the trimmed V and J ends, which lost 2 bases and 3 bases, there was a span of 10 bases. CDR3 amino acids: CSARFLGDTGELFF. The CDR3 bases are TGCAGTGCTAGATTTCTCGGAGACACCGGGGAGCTGTTTTTT.

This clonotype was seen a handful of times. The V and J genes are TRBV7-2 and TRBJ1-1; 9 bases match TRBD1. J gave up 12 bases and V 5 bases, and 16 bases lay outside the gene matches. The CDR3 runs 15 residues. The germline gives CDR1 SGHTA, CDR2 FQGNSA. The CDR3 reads CASSPSTGQGILTFF. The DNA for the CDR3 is TGTGCCAGCAGCCCATCCACCGGACAGGGGATTCTGACTTTCTTT. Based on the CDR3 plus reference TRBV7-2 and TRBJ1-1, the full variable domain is GAGVSQSPSNKVTEKGKDVELRCDPISGHTALYWYRQSLGQGLEFLIYFQGNSAPDKSGLPSDRFSAERTGGSVSTLTIQRTQQEDSAVYLCASSPSTGQGILTFFGQGTRLTVV.

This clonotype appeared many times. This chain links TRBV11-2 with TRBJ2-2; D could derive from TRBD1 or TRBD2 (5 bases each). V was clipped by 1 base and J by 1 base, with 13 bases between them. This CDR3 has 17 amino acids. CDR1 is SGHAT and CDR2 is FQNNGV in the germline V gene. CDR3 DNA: TGTGCCAGCAGCTTAGTCTCGGGGCACTTGAACACCGGGGAGCTGTTTTTT. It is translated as CASSLVSGHLNTGELFF.